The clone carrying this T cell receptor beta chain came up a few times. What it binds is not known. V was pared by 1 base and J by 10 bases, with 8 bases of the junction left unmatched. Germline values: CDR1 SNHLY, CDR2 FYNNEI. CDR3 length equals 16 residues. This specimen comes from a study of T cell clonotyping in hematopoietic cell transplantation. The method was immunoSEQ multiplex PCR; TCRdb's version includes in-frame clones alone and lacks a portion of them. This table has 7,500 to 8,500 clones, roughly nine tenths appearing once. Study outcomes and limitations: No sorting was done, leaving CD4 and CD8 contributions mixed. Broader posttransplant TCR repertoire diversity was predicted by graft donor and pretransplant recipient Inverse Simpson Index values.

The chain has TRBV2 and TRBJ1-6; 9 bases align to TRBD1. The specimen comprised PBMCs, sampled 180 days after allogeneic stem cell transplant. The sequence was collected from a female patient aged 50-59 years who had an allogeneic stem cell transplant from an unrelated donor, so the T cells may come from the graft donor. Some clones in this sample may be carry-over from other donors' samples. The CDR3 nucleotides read TGTGCCAGCAGTGAAGAAGGGGGACAGGGCAGATCACCCCTCCACTTT. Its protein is CASSEEGGQGRSPLHF.